This TCR beta chain was profiled in a study of blood T cell repertoires in COVID-19. Overall study: From the United States, Italy and Spain came samples of acute and convalescent COVID-19. The cDNA or gDNA used as material had been derived from T cells, B-cell-depleted T cells, or PBMCs.

In the authors' methods: Amplification of reference gene primers provided the estimated nucleated cell counts. Sequenced by immunoSEQ multiplex PCR; TCRdb stores in-frame clones only, minus some. For V, J and clone size, that table is used; D and trimming come from the DNA. The sample lists roughly 150,000 clones; roughly 79% were seen once. J gave up 7 bases and V 3 bases, and 9 bases lay outside the gene matches. The CDR3 spans 14 residues. CDR1 is LGHDT, CDR2 YNNKEL, per germline (reference sequence). The sequenced sample consisted of peripheral blood. The chain uses TRBV3-1 (or the pseudogene TRBV3-2) and TRBJ2-7; 7 bases map to TRBD1. This TCR was sampled from a man in his fifties with active or convalescent COVID-19. CDR3 DNA sequence: TGTGCCAGCAGCCAGATTTGGGACAGCGGAGAGCAGTACTTC. Its translation is CASSQIWDSGEQYF.